This TCR beta chain was identified during a study of siplizumab effects on memory and regulatory T cells (dated by TCRdb to between 2019 and 2020). Regarding the study in general: The effect of the anti-CD2 antibody siplizumab on alloreactive T-cell subsets was examined in allogeneic mixed lymphocyte reactions constructed from human PBMCs. Results and caveats for the whole study, not just this receptor: Greater diversity appeared to be present in unstimulated naive T cells than in memory T cells, and a substantial contribution to the alloresponse seemed to be made by naive cells. A naive or memory phenotype could not be assigned to roughly 75-96% of proliferating CD4+ or CD8+ clones. Siplizumab significantly reduced the cumulative frequency of alloreactive sequences traceable to unstimulated CD4+ memory T cells. Whether proliferating Tregs from siplizumab cultures actually had suppressive function was not functionally confirmed. Among mappable alloreactive CD4+ clones, the Treg-derived fraction averaged approximately 63% with siplizumab versus roughly 30% in control reactions. Because sequences below about 10^-5 frequency were poorly captured, only a minor fraction of alloreactive clones could be mapped to unstimulated subsets.

CDR1 and CDR2, per the germline V gene, are LGHNA and YNFKEQ. From its cysteine to its phenylalanine, the CDR3 spans 12 amino acids. Only the CDR3 region is kept as DNA, spanning 36 bases read in frame from base 1. The junction carries 1 base between V and J, which are trimmed by 1 base and 1 base respectively. Library creation used the immunoSEQ multiplex PCR assay. The deep sequencing platform assayed about 10^5 TCR templates per sample. Genomic DNA extracted from sorted T cells was used for TCRbeta CDR3 sequencing. On the study's bioinformatics: The R programming language was used for the clonal analysis of the TCRbeta CDR3 data. Alloreactive CD4+ and CD8+ clones were defined by comparing unstimulated samples with post-reaction CFSE-low samples. Alloreactive CD4+ clones were assigned to regulatory or non-regulatory origin by matching sequences to sorted unstimulated Treg and non-Treg repertoires. TCRdb provides this immuneACCESS table in a form limited to in-frame rearrangements. Some clones are lacking; in checked studies, under half of them reflect an unresolved V gene, and why the rest are absent is not known. From that table come the V and J calls and clone size; the DNA was used to work out D and trimming. The sample contains some 81,000 clones, more than 85% of them found a single time. The ten largest clones capture 18% of the sample.

This clone was picked up one time. The antigen this receptor binds is unknown. No much larger clonotype is one base removed from it; base qualities were not supplied. The sample carries other DNA sequences with the same CDR3. Sorted unstimulated T cells and proliferating T cells recovered from mixed lymphocyte reactions were subjected to TCRbeta CDR3 sequencing. Fresh whole blood from ten HLA-typed healthy donors was used as the source from which PBMCs were isolated. This sequence originates from a human donor in good health. The chain is made from TRBV4-2 and TRBJ1-1, with no D gene named confidently. The sequencing input was CD8+ T cells sorted from blood. The CDR3 protein sequence reads: CASSQGNTEAFF. The nucleotides read TGTGCCAGCAGCCAAGGGAACACTGAAGCTTTCTTT.